This T cell receptor beta chain comes out of a study of cytomegalovirus exposure and HLA in healthy donors. PCR used 60 Vbeta primers and 13 Jbeta primers. This table comes from immunoSEQ multiplex PCR, and its TCRdb copy is limited to in-frame clones, with some not included. The sample records 110,000 to 150,000 clones, roughly four fifths being singletons. The TCR sequence derives from a man in his forties in good health and CMV-seropositive. Sequencing used PBMCs.

CDR3 region: CASSRPGQGYEQYF. CDR3 DNA: TGCGCCAGCAGCAGACCGGGACAGGGCTACGAGCAGTACTTC. The genes are TRBV5-1 and TRBJ2-7; 9 positions agree with TRBD1. Germline CDR1 is SGHRS and CDR2 is YFSETQ. Trimming cost V 4 bases and J 3 bases; bases outside gene matches: 5. This CDR3 region has 14 residues.